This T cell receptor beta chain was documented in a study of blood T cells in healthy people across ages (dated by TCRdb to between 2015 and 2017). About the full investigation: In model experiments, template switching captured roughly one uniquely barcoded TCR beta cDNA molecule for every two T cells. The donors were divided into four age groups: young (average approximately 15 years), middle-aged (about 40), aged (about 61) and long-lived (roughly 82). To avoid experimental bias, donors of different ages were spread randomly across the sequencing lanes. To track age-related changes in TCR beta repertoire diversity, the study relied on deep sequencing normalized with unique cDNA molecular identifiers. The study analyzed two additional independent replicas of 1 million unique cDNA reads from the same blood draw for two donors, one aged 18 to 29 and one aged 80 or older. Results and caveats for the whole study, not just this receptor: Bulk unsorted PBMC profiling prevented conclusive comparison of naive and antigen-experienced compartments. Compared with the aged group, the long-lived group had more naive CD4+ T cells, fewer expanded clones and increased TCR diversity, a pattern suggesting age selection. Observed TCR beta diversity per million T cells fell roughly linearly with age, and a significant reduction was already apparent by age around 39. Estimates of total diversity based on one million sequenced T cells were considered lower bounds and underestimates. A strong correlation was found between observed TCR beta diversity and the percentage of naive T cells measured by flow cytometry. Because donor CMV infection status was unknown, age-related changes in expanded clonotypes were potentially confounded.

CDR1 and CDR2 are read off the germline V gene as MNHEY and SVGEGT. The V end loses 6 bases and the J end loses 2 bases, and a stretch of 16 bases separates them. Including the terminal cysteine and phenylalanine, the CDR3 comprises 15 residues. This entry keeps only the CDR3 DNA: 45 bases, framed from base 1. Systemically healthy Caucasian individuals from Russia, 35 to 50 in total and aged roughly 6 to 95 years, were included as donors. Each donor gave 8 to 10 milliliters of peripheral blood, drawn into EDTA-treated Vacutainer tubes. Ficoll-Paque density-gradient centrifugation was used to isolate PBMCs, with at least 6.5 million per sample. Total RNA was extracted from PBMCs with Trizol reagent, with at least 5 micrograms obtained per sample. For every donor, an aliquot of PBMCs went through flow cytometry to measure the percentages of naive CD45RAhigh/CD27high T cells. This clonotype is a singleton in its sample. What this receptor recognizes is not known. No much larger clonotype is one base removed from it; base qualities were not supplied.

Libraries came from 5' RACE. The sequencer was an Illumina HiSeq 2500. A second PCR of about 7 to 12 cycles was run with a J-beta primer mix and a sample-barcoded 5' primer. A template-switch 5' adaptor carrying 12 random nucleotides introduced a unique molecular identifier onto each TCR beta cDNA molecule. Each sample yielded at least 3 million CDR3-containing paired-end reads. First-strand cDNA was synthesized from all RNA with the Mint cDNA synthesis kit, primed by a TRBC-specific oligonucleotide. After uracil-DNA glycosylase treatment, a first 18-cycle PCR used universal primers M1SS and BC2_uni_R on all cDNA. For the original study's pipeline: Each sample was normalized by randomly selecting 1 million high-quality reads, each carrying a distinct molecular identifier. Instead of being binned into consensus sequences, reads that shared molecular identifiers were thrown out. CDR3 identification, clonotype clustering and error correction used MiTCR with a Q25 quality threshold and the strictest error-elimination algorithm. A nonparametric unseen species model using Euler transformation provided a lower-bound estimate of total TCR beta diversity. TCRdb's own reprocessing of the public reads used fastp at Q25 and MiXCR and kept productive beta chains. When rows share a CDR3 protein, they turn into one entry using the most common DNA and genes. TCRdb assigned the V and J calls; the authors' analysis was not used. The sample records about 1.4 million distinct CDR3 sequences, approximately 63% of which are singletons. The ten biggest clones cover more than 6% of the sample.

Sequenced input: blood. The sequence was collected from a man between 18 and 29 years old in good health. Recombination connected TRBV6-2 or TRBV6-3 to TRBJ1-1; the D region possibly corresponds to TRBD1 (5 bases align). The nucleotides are TGTGCCAGCAGACCCGCGAGGGACGCAAACACTGAAGCTTTCTTT. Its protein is CASRPARDANTEAFF.